What follows are 4 T cell receptor beta chains derived from one specimen sequenced in a study of beta chain features in type 1 diabetes. The investigators reverse transcribed all of the isolated RNA, so they sequenced expressed TCRB transcripts. Profiled with immunoSEQ multiplex PCR; TCRdb holds only in-frame clones, not every one. The sample holds 400,000 to 600,000 clones, around 28% seen once. Sequenced: naive CD4+ T cells from blood. All receptors come from a young man in good health.

This clone was seen once. The rearrangement links TRBV30 to TRBJ2-7, with a possible D match to TRBD2 (5 bases). From germline, CDR1 is GTSNPN and CDR2 SVGIG (reference sequence). V dropped 0 bases and J dropped 3 bases, with 12 bases sitting between them. This CDR3 is built from 14 residues. CDR3 in amino acids: CAWSVKRNVYEQYF. CDR3 in DNA: TGTGCCTGGAGTGTTAAGCGGAACGTCTACGAGCAGTACTTC.

The chain links TRBV27 to TRBJ1-1; D perhaps matches TRBD1 (6 bases). Germline CDR1 and CDR2: MNHEY and SMNVEV (reference sequence). The CDR3 is 13 residues long. The V and J ends lost 6 bases and 8 bases respectively, with 16 bases between them. The CDR3: CASRPQGKPEAFF. The CDR3 region has the DNA TGTGCCAGCAGACCACAGGGAAAGCCGGAAGCTTTCTTT.

Written as DNA, the CDR3 is TGCAGTGCATCCGACAGGGAATCCCAGCATTTT. It encodes CSASDRESQHF. This chain links TRBV20-1 with TRBJ1-5; 7 positions agree with TRBD1. V gave up 6 bases and J gave up 11 bases; unmatched junction bases: 7. The germline V gene has CDR1 DFQATT and CDR2 SNEGSKA (reference sequence). CDR3 length: 11 residues.

This clone was seen only a few times. The chain links TRBV28 to TRBJ2-1; weak D call: TRBD2 (6 bases). Deletions cut 2 bases from V and 5 bases from J, with 13 bases between. The CDR3 runs to 15 residues. Germline loops: CDR1 MDHEN, CDR2 SYDVKM. Here the CDR3 reads CASSLLRDWNNEQFF. DNA for the CDR3: TGTGCCAGCAGTTTACTCCGGGACTGGAACAATGAGCAGTTCTTC.